This T cell receptor beta chain appears in the sequencing data of a study of blood T cell repertoires in COVID-19. Study-level background: COVID-19 samples collected from the United States, Italy and Spain covered acute and convalescent phases. Sources were T cells, B-cell-depleted T cells, or PBMCs; the material itself was cDNA or gDNA.

How the authors handled the data: Reference gene primer amplification in the assay estimated nucleated cell counts. Sequenced by immunoSEQ multiplex PCR; TCRdb stores in-frame clones only, minus some. V, J and clone size are taken as reported in that table, and D and trimming were inferred from the DNA itself. The table lists around 170,000 clones, less than 90% of them singletons, with 6% to 8% in the top ten. Seattle's enrolled individuals joined amid active infection and were then monitored longitudinally. The sequence was collected from a woman in her seventies with COVID-19, enrolled during active disease. The material sequenced was peripheral blood.

Written as DNA, the CDR3 is TGCAGCGTTTACGGAGAAGGGGATGAAAAACTGTTTTTT. This translates into CSVYGEGDEKLFF. The chain is built from TRBV29-1 and TRBJ1-4; maybe TRBD1 (5 bases). Trimming shortened V by 5 bases and J by 6 bases, and 13 bases separated the two germline ends. Germline lookup yields CDR1 SQVTM and CDR2 ANQGSEA. CDR3 size: 13 residues.